This T cell receptor beta chain was profiled in a study of blood T cell repertoires in COVID-19 (TCRdb year 2020). Study-level background: Samples from collaborators originated in the United States, Italy and Spain and spanned both the acute and convalescent phases of COVID-19. Where HLA class I and class II types were available, the types were taken from metadata supplied by the sample provider, not from assay-based typing. A freely available public database, intended as a resource for researchers studying the immune response to SARS-CoV-2, is where the repertoires were released. The prospective study material was composed of cDNA or gDNA derived from T cells, B-cell-depleted T cells, or PBMCs. Nearly every sample came with metadata listing a de-identified subject ID, COVID-19 status, age in years and sex. The samples were drawn from two sources: the first 160 participants of the ongoing ImmuneRACE study, and approximately 1,300 subjects contributed by 6 global collaborators. Deeply sampled blood TCRbeta repertoires from subjects exposed to, actively infected with, or recovered from COVID-19 were included in the dataset. Results and caveats for the whole study, not just this receptor: Clinical and demographic metadata were provided uncurated, with the amount varying by source and participant.

Turning to this clone: The antigen this receptor binds is unknown. No clone much larger than this one lies a single base away; base qualities are absent.

The immunoSEQ Assay, a bias-controlled multiplex PCR, was used to amplify TCRbeta CDR3 regions from genomic DNA. As for the authors' bioinformatics: The number of nucleated cells in each sample was estimated by amplification of reference gene primers within the assay. Sequence reads were collapsed and filtered to measure the absolute abundance of every unique TCRbeta CDR3 rearrangement. Productive Simpson clonality was computed per sample as the square root of Simpson's diversity index over productive rearrangements. TCRdb mirrors the immuneACCESS table, restricted to in-frame sequences. Some clones are absent from its copies; in checked studies, under half trace to an unresolved V gene, and the reason for the others is unknown. D and trimming come from the DNA, and the V and J calls and clone size come from that table. This sample is represented by about 260,000 clones; about 88% of them were singletons. The top ten clones comprise over 4% of the sample.

Samples from volunteer blood donors who had recovered from COVID-19 were contributed by a second Seattle source. Collaborating institutions collected whole blood in K2EDTA tubes following their own protocols. For TCRbeta analysis, collaborators shipped samples as frozen whole blood, isolated PBMCs, or DNA extracted from either of those sample types. Between the V and J ends, shortened by 3 bases and 2 bases respectively, the junction contains 11 bases. The CDR3 starts with the cysteine, ends with the phenylalanine, and has 15 residues. The entry retains the CDR3 DNA only, 45 bases that are in frame from base 1. CDR1 is given as ENHRY and CDR2 as SYGVKD, both from the germline V gene.

Sequences were obtained from peripheral blood. The rearrangement combines TRBV10-3 with TRBJ1-5; too little of a D gene remains to name it. The receptor was derived from a man between 60 and 75 years old who had recovered from COVID-19. The CDR3 has the sequence CAISEAGIGNQPQHF. The DNA reads TGTGCCATCAGTGAAGCGGGGATCGGCAATCAGCCCCAGCATTTT.